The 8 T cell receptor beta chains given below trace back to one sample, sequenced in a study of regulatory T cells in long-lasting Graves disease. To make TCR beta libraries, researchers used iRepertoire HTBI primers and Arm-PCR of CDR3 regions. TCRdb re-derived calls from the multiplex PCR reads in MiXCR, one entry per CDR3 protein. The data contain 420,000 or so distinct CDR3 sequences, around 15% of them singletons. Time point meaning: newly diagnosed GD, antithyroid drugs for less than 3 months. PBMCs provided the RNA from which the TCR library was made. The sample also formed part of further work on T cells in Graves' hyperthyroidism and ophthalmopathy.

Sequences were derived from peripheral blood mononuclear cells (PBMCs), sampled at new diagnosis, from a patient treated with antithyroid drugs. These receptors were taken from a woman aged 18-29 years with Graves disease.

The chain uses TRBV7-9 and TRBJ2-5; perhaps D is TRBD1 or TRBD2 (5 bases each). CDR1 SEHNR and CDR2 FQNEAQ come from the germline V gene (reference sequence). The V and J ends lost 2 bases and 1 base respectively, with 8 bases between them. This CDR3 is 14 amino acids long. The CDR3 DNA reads TGTGCCAGCAGCTTACCCGGGACCCAAGAGACCCAGTACTTC. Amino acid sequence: CASSLPGTQETQYF. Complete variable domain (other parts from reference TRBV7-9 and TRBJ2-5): DTGVSQNPRHKITKRGQNVTFRCDPISEHNRLYWYRQTLGQGPEFLTYFQNEAQLEKSRLLSDRFSAERPKGSFSTLEIQRTEQGDSAMYLCASSLPGTQETQYFGPGTRLLVL.

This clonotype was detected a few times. CDR3 in DNA: TGTGCCAGCAGCTTAGATCCGCAACCTAACTATGGCTACACCTTC. It codes for CASSLDPQPNYGYTF. The chain carries TRBV7-2 and TRBJ1-2; no reliable D call. The CDR3 loop spans 15 amino acids. V gave up 1 base and J gave up 0 bases, with 9 bases separating them. CDR1 is SGHTA, CDR2 FQGNSA, per germline.

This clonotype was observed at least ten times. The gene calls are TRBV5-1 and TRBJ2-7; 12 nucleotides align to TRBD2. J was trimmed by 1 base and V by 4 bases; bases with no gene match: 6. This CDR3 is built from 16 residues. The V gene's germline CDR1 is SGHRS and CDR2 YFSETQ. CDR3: CASSRELAGGSYEQYF. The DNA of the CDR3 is TGCGCCAGCAGCCGAGAACTAGCGGGAGGTTCCTACGAGCAGTACTTC.

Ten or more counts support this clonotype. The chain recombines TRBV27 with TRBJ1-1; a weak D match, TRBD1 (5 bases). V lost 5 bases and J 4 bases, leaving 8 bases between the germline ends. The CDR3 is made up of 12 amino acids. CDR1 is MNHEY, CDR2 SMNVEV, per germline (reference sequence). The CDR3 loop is CASSRGGTEAFF. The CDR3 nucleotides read TGTGCCAGCAGTCGGGGGGGCACTGAAGCTTTCTTT.

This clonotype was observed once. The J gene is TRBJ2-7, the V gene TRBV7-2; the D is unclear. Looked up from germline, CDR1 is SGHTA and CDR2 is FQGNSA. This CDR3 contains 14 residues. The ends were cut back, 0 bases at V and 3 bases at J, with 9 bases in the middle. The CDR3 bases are TGTGCCAGCAGCTTAGCACGGGCAGTCTACGAGCAGTACTTC. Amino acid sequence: CASSLARAVYEQYF.

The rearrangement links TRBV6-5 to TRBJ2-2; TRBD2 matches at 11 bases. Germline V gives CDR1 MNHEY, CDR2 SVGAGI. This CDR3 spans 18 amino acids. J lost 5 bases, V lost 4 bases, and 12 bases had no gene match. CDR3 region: CASSSIPGLAGGTGELFF. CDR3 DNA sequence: TGTGCCAGCAGTTCTATCCCTGGGCTAGCGGGGGGAACCGGGGAGCTGTTTTTT.

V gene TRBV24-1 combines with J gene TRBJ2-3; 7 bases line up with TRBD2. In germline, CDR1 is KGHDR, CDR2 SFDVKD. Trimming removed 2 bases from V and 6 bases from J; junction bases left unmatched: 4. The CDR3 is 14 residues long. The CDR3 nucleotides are TGTGCCACCAGTGATTCGGGACTAATTGATACGCAGTATTTT. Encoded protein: CATSDSGLIDTQYF.

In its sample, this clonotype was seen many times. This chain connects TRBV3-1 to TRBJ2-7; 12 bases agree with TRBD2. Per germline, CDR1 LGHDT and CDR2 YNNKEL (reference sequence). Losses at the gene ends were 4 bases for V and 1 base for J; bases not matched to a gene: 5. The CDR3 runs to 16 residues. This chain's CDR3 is CASSRLAGGPSYEQYF. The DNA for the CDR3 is TGTGCCAGCAGCCGCCTAGCGGGAGGGCCGTCCTACGAGCAGTACTTC.